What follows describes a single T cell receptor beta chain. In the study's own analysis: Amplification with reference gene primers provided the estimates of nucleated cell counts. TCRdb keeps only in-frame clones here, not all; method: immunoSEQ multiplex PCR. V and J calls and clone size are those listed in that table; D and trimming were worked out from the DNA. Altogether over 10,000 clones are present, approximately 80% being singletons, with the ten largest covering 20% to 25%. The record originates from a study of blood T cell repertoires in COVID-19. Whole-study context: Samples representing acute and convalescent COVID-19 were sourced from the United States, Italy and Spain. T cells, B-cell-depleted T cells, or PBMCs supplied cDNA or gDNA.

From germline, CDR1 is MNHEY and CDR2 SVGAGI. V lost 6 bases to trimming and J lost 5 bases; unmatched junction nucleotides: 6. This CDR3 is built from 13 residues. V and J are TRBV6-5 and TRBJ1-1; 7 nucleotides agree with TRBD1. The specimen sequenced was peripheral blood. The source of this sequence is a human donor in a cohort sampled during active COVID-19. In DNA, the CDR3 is TGTGCCAGCAGGCCGGGACAGATGACTGAAGCTTTCTTT. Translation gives CASRPGQMTEAFF.